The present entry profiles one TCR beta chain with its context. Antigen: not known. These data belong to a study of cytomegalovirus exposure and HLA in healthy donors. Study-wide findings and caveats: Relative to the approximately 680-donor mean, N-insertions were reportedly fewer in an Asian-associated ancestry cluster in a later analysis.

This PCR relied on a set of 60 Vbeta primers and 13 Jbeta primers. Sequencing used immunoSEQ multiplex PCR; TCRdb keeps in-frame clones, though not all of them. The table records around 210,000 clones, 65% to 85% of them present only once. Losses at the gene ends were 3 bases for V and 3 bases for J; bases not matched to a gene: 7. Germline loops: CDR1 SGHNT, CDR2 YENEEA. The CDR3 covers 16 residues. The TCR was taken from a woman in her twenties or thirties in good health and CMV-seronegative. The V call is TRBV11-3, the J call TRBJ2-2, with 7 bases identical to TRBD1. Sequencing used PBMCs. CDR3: CASSFRDRIHTGELFF. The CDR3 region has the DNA TGTGCCAGCAGCTTCCGGGACAGAATACACACCGGGGAGCTGTTTTTT.